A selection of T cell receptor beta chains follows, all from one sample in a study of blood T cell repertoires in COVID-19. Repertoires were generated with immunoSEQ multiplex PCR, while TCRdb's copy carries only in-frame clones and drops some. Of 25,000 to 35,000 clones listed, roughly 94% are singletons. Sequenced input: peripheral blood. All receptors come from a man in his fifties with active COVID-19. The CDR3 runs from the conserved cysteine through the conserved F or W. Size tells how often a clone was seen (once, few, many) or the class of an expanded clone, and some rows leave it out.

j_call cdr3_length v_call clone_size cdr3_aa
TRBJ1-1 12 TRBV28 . CASSLRDRVAFF
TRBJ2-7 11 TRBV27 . CASPGEEGQYF
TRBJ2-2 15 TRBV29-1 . CSVGEGRAHPGELFF
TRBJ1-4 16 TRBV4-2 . CASSRARGTTNEKLFF
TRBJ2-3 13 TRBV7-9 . CASGRYSTDTQYF
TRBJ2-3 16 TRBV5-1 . CASSTGAGLRTDTQYF
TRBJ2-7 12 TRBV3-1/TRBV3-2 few CASSRTSAGVHF
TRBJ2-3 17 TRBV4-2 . CASSRDGPAGGTDTQYF
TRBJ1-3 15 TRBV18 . CASSPGVGSGNTIYF
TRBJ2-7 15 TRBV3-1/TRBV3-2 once CASSELGQAVYEQYF
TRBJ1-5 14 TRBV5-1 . CASSSQGDGQPQHF
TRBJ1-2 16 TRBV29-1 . CSVVQGGGQGALGYTF
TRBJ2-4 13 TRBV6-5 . CASSVQGGDIQYF
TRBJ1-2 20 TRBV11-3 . CASSSETQKKGRTLGYGYTF
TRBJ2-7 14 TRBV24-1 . CATSEGGTPREQYF
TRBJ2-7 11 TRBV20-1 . CSASRAEEQYF
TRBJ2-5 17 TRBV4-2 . CASSQDIGDWQQETQYF
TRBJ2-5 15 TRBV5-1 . CASSLDTGGTETQYF
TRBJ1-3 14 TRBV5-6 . CASSWTGRGNTIYF
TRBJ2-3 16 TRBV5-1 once CASSPGPAGGTDTQYF
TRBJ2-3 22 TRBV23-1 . CASSQSVVAVAEQIISTDTQYF
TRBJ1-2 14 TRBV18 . CASSPPVRADGYTF
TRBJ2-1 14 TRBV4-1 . CASSPRTSYNEQFF
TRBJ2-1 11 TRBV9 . CASSLYNEQFF
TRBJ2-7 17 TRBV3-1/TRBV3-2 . CASSLHGIGGRGSEQYF
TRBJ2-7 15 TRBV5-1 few CASSLTRTGNYEQYF
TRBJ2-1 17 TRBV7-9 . CASSLYRADFMGNEQFF
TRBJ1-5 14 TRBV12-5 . CASGKQGSNQPQHF
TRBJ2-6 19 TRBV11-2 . CASSLDSETGRRGANVLTF
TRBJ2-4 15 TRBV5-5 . CASSPQALTKNIQYF
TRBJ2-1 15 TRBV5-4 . CASSSGTSTYNEQFF
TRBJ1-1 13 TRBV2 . CASSGQLNTEAFF
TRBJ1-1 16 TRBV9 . CASSKRDRGVNTEAFF
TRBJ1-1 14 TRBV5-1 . CASSRYTVNTEAFF
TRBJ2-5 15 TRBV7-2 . CASSLYRGPQETQYF
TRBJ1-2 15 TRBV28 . CASTPSGSRNYGYTF
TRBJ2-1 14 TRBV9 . CASSVAGGRYEQFF
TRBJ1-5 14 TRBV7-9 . CASSQDRAGQPQHF
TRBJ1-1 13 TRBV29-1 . CSVEGGGNTEAFF
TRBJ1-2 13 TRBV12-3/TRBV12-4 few CASRPQTGYGYTF
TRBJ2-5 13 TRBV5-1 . CASSSTGAATQYF
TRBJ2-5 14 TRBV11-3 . CASSPGTDKETQYF
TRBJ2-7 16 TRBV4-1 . CASSKPGGGSSHEQYF
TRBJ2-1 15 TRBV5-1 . CASSFGGSSYNEQFF
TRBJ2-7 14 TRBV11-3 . CASSFGRSSYEQYF
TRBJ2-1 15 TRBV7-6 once CASTKWRESYNEQFF
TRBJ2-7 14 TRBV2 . CATLGAGGQYEQYF